One T cell receptor beta chain is described in this entry. Its antigen is not identified. This specimen belongs to a study of T cells in Graves' hyperthyroidism and ophthalmopathy. General observations from the study: Through a model of 13 V-J features, ophthalmopathy was separated from stable hyperthyroidism. The model foresaw ophthalmopathy a median about 6.5 months prior to onset.

Diagnoses were established using clinical symptoms, serum thyroxine and TRAb, thyroid ultrasound and orbital computed tomography. Amplification of TCR beta CDR3 regions used RNA as the template. First-round RT-PCR with HTBI primers amplified the TCR CDR3 region. Via MiXCR, TCRdb re-called the multiplex PCR reads, giving one row per CDR3 protein. The sample comprises about 640,000 distinct CDR3 sequences, more than 20% of which are singletons, and roughly 30% rests with the top ten. Germline V gives CDR1 SNHLY, CDR2 FYNNEI. The CDR3 totals 17 residues. Germline trimming cut 6 bases from V and 4 bases from J; bases unmatched to any gene: 12.

The sequenced sample was blood. The rearrangement joins TRBV2 to TRBJ2-2; 9 bases align to TRBD2. This receptor was identified in a man aged 25 to 40 with Graves' ophthalmopathy. Here the CDR3 DNA reads TGTGCCAGCAGAGCGGGAGGAACCATCGGTGGCACCGGGGAGCTGTTTTTT. Protein sequence: CASRAGGTIGGTGELFF.